Following are 18 T cell receptor beta chains from one sample sequenced in a study of T cells in Graves' hyperthyroidism and ophthalmopathy. The source material, RNA transcripts, was used to amplify TCR beta CDR3 regions. HTBI primers were used for first-round RT-PCR of the TCR CDR3. TCRdb re-analysed the multiplex PCR reads in MiXCR, keeping a single row per CDR3 protein. Among hundreds of thousands of distinct CDR3 sequences listed, 12% to 15% were seen once. The sequencing input was blood. These receptors all stem from a woman in her thirties or forties with Graves' ophthalmopathy.

This clonotype was found many times. The J gene is TRBJ1-2, the V gene TRBV6-1; TRBD1 aligns across 10 bases. This CDR3 spans 16 amino acids. The germline gives CDR1 MNHNS, CDR2 SASEGT. Trimming cost V 9 bases and J 4 bases; bases outside gene matches: 14. The CDR3 is CASAGDRGQGVYGYTF. In DNA, the CDR3 is TGTGCCAGTGCCGGGGACAGGGGCCAGGGGGTCTATGGCTACACCTTC.

This sequence joins TRBV9 and TRBJ1-2; possible D gene TRBD1, 5 bases. Germline lookup yields CDR1 SGDLS and CDR2 YYNGEE. V was trimmed by 6 bases and J by 1 base, leaving 22 bases between them. This CDR3 spans 17 amino acids. Here the CDR3 DNA reads TGTGCCAGCACCGCAGGGTACAGCGTCGGTCATAACTATGGCTACACCTTC. It is translated as CASTAGYSVGHNYGYTF. The full variable domain, completed using reference TRBV9 and TRBJ1-2, is DSGVTQTPKHLITATGQRVTLRCSPRSGDLSVYWYQQSLDQGLQFLIQYYNGEERAKGNILERFSAQQFPDLHSELNLSSLELGDSALYFCASTAGYSVGHNYGYTFGSGTRLTVV.

The chain recombines TRBV7-2 with TRBJ1-5; 7 bases match TRBD1. Germline V gene data show CDR1 as SGHTA and CDR2 as FQGNSA. There are 15 residues in the CDR3. Losses at the gene ends were 5 bases for V and 3 bases for J; bases not matched to a gene: 7. CDR3 region: CASSLETGINQPQHF. CDR3 in DNA: TGTGCCAGCAGCCTAGAGACAGGGATCAATCAGCCCCAGCATTTT.

Ten or more counts support this clonotype. The J gene is TRBJ2-5, the V gene TRBV20-1, with 9 bases aligning to TRBD2. Germline V CDR1 and CDR2: DFQATT, SNEGSKA (reference sequence). The CDR3 is 13 amino acids. V was clipped by 5 bases and J by 4 bases; unmatched bases: 5. CDR3 amino acids: CSAATSGLETQYF. CDR3 coding DNA: TGCAGTGCTGCAACTAGCGGGCTAGAGACCCAGTACTTC.

Many counts were recorded for this clonotype. The chain is built from TRBV19 and TRBJ1-2, with D uncertain. This CDR3 spans 12 amino acids. Trimming removed 3 bases from V and 5 bases from J, with 7 bases in between. Germline values: CDR1 LNHDA, CDR2 SQIVND (reference sequence). CDR3 coding DNA: TGTGCCAGTAGTATCCAACATTATGGCTACACCTTC. Amino acids: CASSIQHYGYTF.

Notes on this clonotype: Since a much larger clone is just one base distant, this may be a read error. The chain couples TRBV6-2 or TRBV6-3 to TRBJ1-1; D remains unclear. Trimming shortened V by 5 bases and J by 8 bases, and 15 bases separated the two germline ends. Per the germline V gene, CDR1 is MNHEY and CDR2 is SVGEGT. The CDR3 length is 13 residues. The CDR3 here is CASSAPTAREAFF. The CDR3 DNA is TGTGCCAGCAGTGCCCCCACTGCAAGGGAAGCTTTCTTT.

The sample holds many counts of this clonotype. This rearrangement joins TRBV20-1 to TRBJ2-3, with unresolved D. The CDR3 spans 15 residues. With 0 bases removed from V and 4 bases from J, the gap between germline ends came to 14 bases. From germline, CDR1 is DFQATT and CDR2 SNEGSKA (reference sequence). CDR3 residues: CSARDLWSNADTQYF. In nucleotides, the CDR3 is TGCAGTGCTAGAGATCTCTGGAGTAACGCAGATACGCAGTATTTT.

At least ten counts were recorded for this clonotype. The gene calls are TRBV11-2 and TRBJ2-1, with TRBD2 matching 7 bases. CDR3 length: 15 residues. Germline V gene lookup returns CDR1 SGHAT and CDR2 FQNNGV. Unmatched junction bases numbered 2, after V lost 1 base and J lost 2 bases. The CDR3: CASSLGTRPYNEQFF. DNA for the CDR3: TGTGCCAGCAGCTTAGGGACTAGGCCCTACAATGAGCAGTTCTTC.

This clonotype occurred many times. The chain uses TRBV7-2 and TRBJ2-7, with D hard to call. The germline V gene has CDR1 SGHTA and CDR2 FQGNSA. V dropped 1 base and J dropped 0 bases, with 10 bases sitting between them. This CDR3 comprises 15 residues. CDR3 in DNA: TGTGCCAGCAGCTTAGGATGGGCTAGCTCCTACGAGCAGTACTTC. Translated: CASSLGWASSYEQYF.

This clonotype was detected ten times or more. The chain is built from TRBV2 and TRBJ2-1; TRBD2 matches at 8 bases. This CDR3 is 22 amino acids long. V dropped 3 bases and J dropped 3; count of bases not matched to a gene: 25. Looked up from germline, CDR1 is SNHLY and CDR2 is FYNNEI. The CDR3 region is CASSEERGSGRTGTRRYNEQFF. The CDR3 nucleotides are TGTGCCAGCAGTGAGGAACGGGGGAGCGGACGAACCGGGACTAGACGCTACAATGAGCAGTTCTTC.

This clonotype was counted ten times or more. The rearrangement joins TRBV7-8 to TRBJ2-1; D perhaps matches TRBD1 (5 bases). The germline V gene encodes CDR1 SGHVS and CDR2 FQNEAQ. CDR3 size: 16 residues. V was pared by 5 bases and J by 5 bases, with 19 bases between. CDR3 DNA: TGTGCCAGCAGCACCCGTAGGGGCCCCTCAAACAATGAGCAGTTCTTC. This codes for CASSTRRGPSNNEQFF.

The V gene is TRBV5-1, the J gene TRBJ2-1; the D is unclear. This CDR3 is built from 14 residues. Deletions cut 0 bases from V and 7 bases from J, with 11 bases between. Germline assignment: CDR1 SGHRS and CDR2 YFSETQ. Here the CDR3 DNA reads TGCGCCAGCAGCTTGGTTCAGTTCCCTAATGAGCAGTTCTTC. Translating gives CASSLVQFPNEQFF.

This clonotype was recorded many times. The chain is built from TRBV3-1 and TRBJ1-6; D gene uncertain. CDR3 length: 14 amino acids. V lost 6 bases, J lost 8 bases, and 14 bases lay in between. CDR1 and CDR2 from the germline V gene are LGHDT and YNNKEL (reference sequence). The CDR3 loop is CASSLRTDYSPLHF. The CDR3 DNA reads as TGTGCCAGCAGTCTAAGGACGGACTATTCACCCCTCCACTTT.

This clonotype was counted many times. This chain joins TRBV10-3 and TRBJ2-5; maybe TRBD1 (5 bases). The CDR3 sequence is 13 residues long. V was pared by 6 bases and J by 3 bases, with 11 bases between. Germline CDR1 reads ENHRY; CDR2 reads SYGVKD. CDR3 bases: TGTGCCATCAGGAACCCAGGGAAAGAGACCCAGTACTTC. Protein: CAIRNPGKETQYF.

This clonotype was observed many times. The chain couples TRBV6-1 to TRBJ2-1; D gene unclear. Germline V gene data show CDR1 as MNHNS and CDR2 as SASEGT. V lost 0 bases, J lost 0 bases, and 18 bases lay in between. CDR3 size: 19 residues. The CDR3 here is CASSEAPLLFVGSYNEQFF. The CDR3 nucleotides are TGTGCCAGCAGTGAAGCGCCACTTCTTTTTGTAGGCTCCTACAATGAGCAGTTCTTC.

This chain uses TRBV5-1 with TRBJ1-1; 7 bases fit TRBD1. Germline V gene data show CDR1 as SGHRS and CDR2 as YFSETQ. The V gene end was trimmed by 1 base and the J gene end by 4 bases; junction bases not matched to a gene: 13. The CDR3 is made up of 17 amino acids. The CDR3 DNA reads TGCGCCAGCAGCTTGTTTTTAGGGGGCGTAAGTAGCACTGAAGCTTTCTTT. Translated: CASSLFLGGVSSTEAFF. Supplemented by reference TRBV5-1 and TRBJ1-1, the full variable domain reads KAGVTQTPRYLIKTRGQQVTLSCSPISGHRSVSWYQQTPGQGLQFLFEYFSETQRNKGNFPGRFSGRQFSNSRSEMNVSTLELGDSALYLCASSLFLGGVSSTEAFFGQGTRLTVV.

The V call is TRBV4-2, the J call TRBJ1-2; D perhaps matches TRBD1 (6 bases). CDR3 length: 16 amino acids. The ends were cut back, 5 bases at V and 7 bases at J, with 23 bases in the middle. The germline V gene encodes CDR1 LGHNA and CDR2 YNFKEQ. For the CDR3, the DNA is TGTGCCAGCAGCGGCCTGGGCTGGGGGCCCTTAGGTGGCTACACCTTC. Amino acid sequence: CASSGLGWGPLGGYTF.

The sample holds many counts of this clonotype. The CDR3 reads CASSESFEQFF. For the CDR3, the DNA is TGTGCCAGCAGTGAATCGTTCGAGCAGTTCTTC. The rearrangement uses TRBV25-1 and TRBJ2-1; no firm D call. The CDR3 loop spans 11 amino acids. Deletions cut 1 base from V and 10 bases from J, with 5 bases between. Germline loops: CDR1 MGHDK, CDR2 SYGVNS. Variable domain in full (rest from reference TRBV25-1 and TRBJ2-1): EADIYQTPRYLVIGTGKKITLECSQTMGHDKMYWYQQDPGMELHLIHYSYGVNSTEKGDLSSESTVSRIRTEHFPLTLESARPSHTSQYLCASSESFEQFFGPGTRLTVL.